This entry describes one T cell receptor (beta chain). In this sample, this clonotype turned up a few times. Its antigen is currently not known. No base-level quality is on record; no much larger clone is a single base apart. Rearranged TRB sequences spanning V, D and J segments were amplified by multiplex touch-down PCR using a mixed TRB-A/B primer pool. Illumina adapters and sample indices were attached to the amplicons through two consecutive PCR reactions run with Phusion HS II polymerase. After gel purification with the NucleoSpin Gel and PCR Clean-up kit, the amplicons were checked using Qubit and an Agilent 2100 Bioanalyzer. Sequencing of libraries was carried out on an Illumina MiSeq in 600-cycle, single-indexed, paired-end runs. The authors' pipeline ran thus. TRB sequences were processed with MiXCR versions 2.12 and 3.0.5. A clone was defined as each unique CDR3 nucleotide sequence, and only productive sequences supported by at least two reads were kept. Repertoire metrics included Shannon diversity, evenness, clonality (one minus evenness), and alpha-parameterized diversity profiles from alpha 0 to 5. The IGoR algorithm was used to compute generation probabilities of clones in paired pre- and post-chemotherapy samples. The raw public data were reprocessed by TCRdb itself: fastp quality trimming at Q25, MiXCR clonotype calling, in-frame beta chains only. Each entry merges the rows of one CDR3 protein and shows their most common DNA and genes. For this entry, the V and J calls and clone size follow TCRdb and not the study's own pipeline. In this sample the table shows roughly 3,500 distinct CDR3 sequences, nearly 45% of which occur a single time. About 3.1% of the sample belongs to the ten largest clones.

The sample is drawn from a study of T cell repertoires in aging, cancer and after chemotherapy (dated by TCRdb to the late 2010s). Looking at the study overall: Six donor age groups were covered, ranging from 30 or younger up to 70 or older, and each group contained at least three individuals. A cohort of 218 cancer patients (around 93 with hematological and approximately 120 with solid cancers) was assembled, and 95 healthy donors were included as a reference group. In total, the full dataset held 10 million or so TCR reads. In the solid tumor group, the paired samples taken before and after chemotherapy came from patients with brain tumors (glioblastoma) who were receiving therapy based on temozolomide. To examine immunoaging and T cell reconstitution after chemotherapy, the study profiled TCR beta repertoires in peripheral blood from healthy donors and cancer patients. Study-wide findings and limitations: In healthy donors, the decline in TCR diversity with age was mainly explained by loss of richness, whereas in cancer patients loss of evenness was also found to contribute. According to the authors, the repertoire data do not permit conclusions about immunological memory after chemotherapy. Compared with age-matched healthy donors, untreated patients with hematological or solid cancers had significantly lower TCR diversity and higher clonality in blood. In both cancer cohorts, median generation probability rose over the chemotherapy interval, which suggests that the repertoire was reconstituted through rebound thymic output.

Genomic DNA extracted from peripheral blood, rather than sorted cells or RNA, was used as the source for amplification of TCR beta rearrangements. CDR1 SGHRS and CDR2 YFSETQ were looked up in the germline V gene. From the cysteine up to the phenylalanine, the CDR3 has a length of 14 residues. Solely the CDR3 DNA is kept, with 42 bases framed from the first base. Relative to germline, V is 0 bases shorter and J is 0 bases shorter, with 6 bases between their ends. This sequence was found in a human donor with a solid tumor. Recombination linked TRBV5-1 to TRBJ1-2; TRBD1 is possibly the D segment (5 matching bases). The sequenced sample was blood. The nucleotide sequence reads TGCGCCAGCAGCTTGGACAGGCCTAACTATGGCTACACCTTC. Its coded protein is CASSLDRPNYGYTF.